The 22 T cell receptor beta chains below come from one sample, sequenced in a study of blood T cell repertoires in COVID-19. Profiled with immunoSEQ multiplex PCR; TCRdb holds only in-frame clones, not every one. This table holds 110,000 or so clones, about 80% found once. Sequencing was carried out using peripheral blood. These TCRs come from a woman aged 40 to 50 with acute or convalescent COVID-19.

This clone occurred once. V gene TRBV24-1 combines with J gene TRBJ2-1, with D hard to call. Germline loops: CDR1 KGHDR, CDR2 SFDVKD. Trimming stripped 4 bases from V and 9 bases from J, with 12 bases between. The CDR3 is made up of 13 amino acids. CDR3 nucleotide sequence: TGTGCCACCAGTGACATGTACTCCTTTGAGCAGTTCTTC. Protein product: CATSDMYSFEQFF.

Only one count was recorded for this clone. The chain uses TRBV6-6 and TRBJ1-3; perhaps TRBD1 as D (5 bases). The CDR3 totals 15 residues. CDR1 and CDR2 from the germline V gene are MNHNY and SVGAGI (reference sequence). V was trimmed by 8 bases and J by 1 base, leaving 15 bases between them. CDR3 bases: TGTGCCAGCGTGGGCCAGGGAACTTCTGGAAACACCATATATTTT. Translating it yields CASVGQGTSGNTIYF.

V and J are TRBV7-9 and TRBJ1-5, with 7 positions matching TRBD1. After removal of 6 bases from V and 5 bases from J, the junction contained 7 bases not matched to a gene. Germline V gene sequence: CDR1 SEHNR, CDR2 FQNEAQ (reference sequence). The CDR3 runs 14 residues. The CDR3: CASSLDRVDQPQHF. The CDR3 DNA is TGTGCCAGCAGTCTCGACAGGGTAGATCAGCCCCAGCATTTT. Variable domain in full (rest from reference TRBV7-9 and TRBJ1-5): DTGVSQNPRHKITKRGQNVTFRCDPISEHNRLYWYRQTLGQGPEFLTYFQNEAQLEKSRLLSDRFSAERPKGSFSTLEIQRTEQGDSAMYLCASSLDRVDQPQHFGDGTRLSIL.

The chain employs TRBV7-6 and TRBJ2-7; no reliable D call. Trimming removed 3 bases from V and 0 bases from J, with 12 bases in between. This CDR3 has 15 amino acids. Germline CDR1 and CDR2: SGHVS and FNYEAQ. CDR3 DNA sequence: TGTGCCAGCAGCTTGCGGTACTCGAGCTCCTACGAGCAGTACTTC. Translated: CASSLRYSSSYEQYF. Combining the CDR3 with reference TRBV7-6 and TRBJ2-7 gives the whole variable domain GAGVSQSPRYKVTKRGQDVALRCDPISGHVSLYWYRQALGQGPEFLTYFNYEAQQDKSGLPNDRFSAERPEGSISTLTIQRTEQRDSAMYRCASSLRYSSSYEQYFGPGTRLTVT.

The genes are TRBV19 and TRBJ2-1; 7 nucleotides align to TRBD1. The J segment lost 10 bases and the V segment lost 6 bases, leaving 6 bases of the junction unmatched. Germline CDR1 is LNHDA and CDR2 is SQIVND (reference sequence). The CDR3 spans 12 residues. The CDR3 region has the DNA TGTGCCAGTAGGAGGGACAGAGGAGAGCAGTTCTTC. Encoded protein: CASRRDRGEQFF.

This sequence joins TRBV21-1 and TRBJ1-2; the table's D gene call, TRBD1, was not cross checked with the DNA. TRBV21-1 is designated a pseudogene. The CDR3 consists of 16 residues. CDR3 sequence (DNA): TGTGCCAGCAGCAAAGAGGACAGGTCTTTTAACTATGGCTACACCTTC. Its protein product is CASSKEDRSFNYGYTF.

Worth noting for this clone: Sequence at one end of the junction differs from germline and may be a read error. The V gene is TRBV19, the J gene TRBJ1-2, with D unresolved. There are 14 residues in the CDR3. CDR1 is LNHDA and CDR2 is SQIVND in the germline V gene (reference sequence). This CDR3 reads CASRLLNPNYGCTF. The CDR3 DNA sequence: TGTGCCAGTAGACTCTTGAACCCCAACTATGGCTGCACCTTC.

V and J are TRBV2 and TRBJ1-1, with D unresolved. This CDR3 region has 14 residues. CDR1 SNHLY and CDR2 FYNNEI come from the germline V gene. V lost 3 bases and J 0 bases, leaving 8 bases between the germline ends. CDR3 amino acids: CASSDAGVNTEAFF. In DNA form, the CDR3 reads TGTGCCAGCAGTGATGCCGGGGTGAACACTGAAGCTTTCTTT.

This clone came up a few times. This sequence joins TRBV9 and TRBJ2-1, with 7 positions matching TRBD2. The V and J ends lost 4 bases and 6 bases, in that order; junction bases with no gene match: 16. Germline V CDR1 and CDR2: SGDLS, YYNGEE. This CDR3 has 17 residues. The CDR3 nucleotides read TGTGCCAGCAGCCCCCGCCCCGGGGGGACGTCCCCCAATGAGCAGTTCTTC. It translates to CASSPRPGGTSPNEQFF.

The chain is built from TRBV3-1 (or the pseudogene TRBV3-2) and TRBJ1-3; perhaps TRBD1 as D (6 bases). Germline CDR1 LGHDT, CDR2 YNNKEL (reference sequence). The V end was cut by 3 bases, the J end by 0 bases, with 12 bases between. The CDR3 consists of 16 residues. The CDR3 region is CASSHPRTDSGNTIYF. The CDR3 DNA reads TGTGCCAGCAGCCACCCTAGGACAGACTCTGGAAACACCATATATTTT.

The V call is TRBV30, the J call TRBJ1-1; D not certain. CDR3 size: 15 residues. Germline CDR1 GTSNPN, CDR2 SVGIG (reference sequence). Trimming removed 1 base at V and 1 base at J, with 13 bases between. The CDR3, as DNA: TGTGCCTGGAGTGGCGAGCGAGGCCAGAACACTGAAGCTTTCTTT. It yields the protein CAWSGERGQNTEAFF.

This chain joins TRBV5-1 and TRBJ2-1, with 7 nucleotides matching TRBD1. This CDR3 is built from 13 residues. Germline V lookup: CDR1 SGHRS, CDR2 YFSETQ. Unmatched junction bases numbered 8, after V lost 4 bases and J lost 10 bases. CDR3 in DNA: TGCGCCAGCAGCCACGGGACAGCGGAGGAGCAGTTCTTC. Protein product: CASSHGTAEEQFF.

V usage is TRBV3-1 (or the pseudogene TRBV3-2) and J usage is TRBJ2-2; perhaps TRBD2 as D (5 bases). The length of the CDR3 is 14 residues. V was cut by 6 bases and J by 5 bases, with 13 bases left in between. Looked up from germline, CDR1 is LGHDT and CDR2 is YNNKEL (reference sequence). This CDR3 reads CASRPSRGTGELFF. CDR3 bases: TGTGCCAGCAGGCCCTCCCGGGGAACCGGGGAGCTGTTTTTT.

The gene calls are TRBV5-1 and TRBJ2-7; 11 bases are shared with TRBD1. J lost 7 bases, V lost 7 bases, and 7 bases had no gene match. Germline V gene data show CDR1 as SGHRS and CDR2 as YFSETQ. CDR3 size: 13 residues. CDR3 sequence reads: CASAGQGAGEQYF. The CDR3 DNA is TGCGCCAGCGCCGGACAGGGGGCTGGGGAGCAGTACTTC. The full variable domain, rest sourced from reference TRBV5-1 and TRBJ2-7, is KAGVTQTPRYLIKTRGQQVTLSCSPISGHRSVSWYQQTPGQGLQFLFEYFSETQRNKGNFPGRFSGRQFSNSRSEMNVSTLELGDSALYLCASAGQGAGEQYFGPGTRLTVT.

This clone was recorded only once. The chain has TRBV3-1 (or the pseudogene TRBV3-2) and TRBJ1-2; D perhaps matches TRBD1 (6 bases). CDR1 is LGHDT and CDR2 is YNNKEL in the germline V gene (reference sequence). The CDR3 is made up of 15 amino acids. The V and J ends lost 4 bases and 2 bases respectively, with 14 bases between them. For the CDR3, the DNA is TGTGCCAGCAGCCTCCGGGACATAAGCAACTATGGCTACACCTTC. Protein: CASSLRDISNYGYTF.

V usage is TRBV7-2 and J usage is TRBJ1-1; D perhaps matches TRBD1 (5 bases). V was clipped by 4 bases and J by 5 bases, with 11 bases between them. Germline CDR1 SGHTA, CDR2 FQGNSA. The CDR3 is made up of 13 amino acids. CDR3 sequence (DNA): TGTGCCAGCAGCTCCTCTGGGGGGACTGAAGCTTTCTTT. Protein: CASSSSGGTEAFF.

This clone is a singleton in its sample. J is TRBJ2-7 and V is TRBV18; 8 bases agree with TRBD1. V shed 2 bases and J 2 bases; nucleotides not matched to a gene: 5. This CDR3 region has 15 residues. Per the germline V gene, CDR1 is KGHSH and CDR2 is LQKENI. CDR3 region: CASSPGTGLPYEQYF. DNA for the CDR3: TGTGCCAGCTCACCAGGGACAGGCCTCCCCTACGAGCAGTACTTC.

The chain carries TRBV28 and TRBJ1-1, with D perhaps TRBD1 (6 bases). Germline values: CDR1 MDHEN, CDR2 SYDVKM. This CDR3 region has 14 residues. V was clipped by 2 bases and J by 4 bases, with 11 bases between them. CDR3 amino acids: CASSLPQGGTEAFF. Written as DNA, the CDR3 is TGTGCCAGCAGTTTACCTCAAGGGGGCACTGAAGCTTTCTTT. The whole variable domain, remainder taken from reference TRBV28 and TRBJ1-1, is DVKVTQSSRYLVKRTGEKVFLECVQDMDHENMFWYRQDPGLGLRLIYFSYDVKMKEKGDIPEGYSVSREKKERFSLILESASTNQTSMYLCASSLPQGGTEAFFGQGTRLTVV.

The chain recombines TRBV18 with TRBJ2-3; possible D gene TRBD2, 5 bases. This CDR3 comprises 14 residues. Germline V gene data show CDR1 as KGHSH and CDR2 as LQKENI. The V end was cut by 2 bases, the J end by 4 bases, with 10 bases between. The CDR3 protein is CASSPGSKADTQYF. CDR3 sequence (DNA): TGTGCCAGCTCACCAGGGAGTAAGGCAGATACGCAGTATTTT.

The rearrangement links TRBV10-3 to TRBJ2-7, with TRBD1 identical over 10 bases. Unmatched junction bases numbered 3, after V lost 6 bases and J lost 1 base. The CDR3 sequence is 14 residues long. Per the germline V gene, CDR1 is ENHRY and CDR2 is SYGVKD. For the CDR3, the DNA is TGTGCCATCAGGGGGGACAGGGGTTCCTACGAGCAGTACTTC. As protein: CAIRGDRGSYEQYF.

This clone appeared a single time. The genes are TRBV3-1 (or the pseudogene TRBV3-2) and TRBJ2-6; D not resolved. The CDR3 runs to 17 residues. V lost 6 bases and J lost 4, with 19 bases in between. The germline V gene encodes CDR1 LGHDT and CDR2 YNNKEL (reference sequence). CDR3 sequence: CASRPPSDFRGANVLTF. The CDR3 DNA is TGTGCCAGCAGGCCTCCCTCCGACTTTAGGGGGGCCAACGTCCTGACTTTC.

The chain carries TRBV6-5 and TRBJ1-3; the D gene is possibly TRBD1 (5 bases). Germline CDR1 MNHEY, CDR2 SVGAGI. This CDR3 has 16 residues. V lost 0 bases, J lost 1 base, and 10 bases lay in between. As DNA, the CDR3 is TGTGCCAGCAGTTACTCGAGGGGAGGGTCTGGAAACACCATATATTTT. Translating gives CASSYSRGGSGNTIYF.